The 21 T cell receptor beta chains given below trace back to one sample, sequenced in a study of T cell responses to AZD1222 COVID-19 vaccine (dated by TCRdb to the early 2020s). The protocol used for the library was the immunoSEQ multiplex PCR assay. In TCRdb, the immuneACCESS table is reduced to in-frame sequences with V and J assigned. These tables do not hold every clone; where another copy was compared, an unresolved V gene accounts for under half, and the others remain unexplained. The sample contains approximately 140,000 clones, approximately 90% of them found a single time. 2.8% of the sample lies in the top ten. Explained via the paper, the time point label denotes: baseline before first vaccination. Specimen: peripheral blood, collected on day 0 of AZD1222 vaccination. These receptors were collected from an adult in good health.

CDR3 sequence reads: CATSGTFIGGEQYF. CDR3 sequence (DNA): TGTGCCACCTCGGGGACTTTCATCGGTGGCGAGCAGTACTTC. This chain joins TRBV2 and TRBJ2-7, with a possible D match to TRBD2 (6 bases). The V and J ends lost 10 bases and 6 bases respectively, with 22 bases between them. This CDR3 region has 14 residues. Looked up from germline, CDR1 is SNHLY and CDR2 is FYNNEI.

The rearrangement uses TRBV6-2 or TRBV6-3 and TRBJ1-5; D ambiguous. Germline V CDR1 and CDR2: MNHEY, SVGEGT. V lost 3 bases to trimming and J lost 6 bases, with 15 bases between them. This CDR3 region has 15 residues. DNA for the CDR3: TGTGCCAGCAGTTATTTGGAGGCCGCCGGTCAGCCCCAGCATTTT. Its protein is CASSYLEAAGQPQHF.

The chain has TRBV7-8 and TRBJ2-5, with unresolved D. V shed 1 base and J shed 3 bases, with 12 bases lying between them. CDR1 and CDR2 from the germline V gene are SGHVS and FQNEAQ. CDR3 length: 15 amino acids. CDR3 nucleotide sequence: TGTGCCAGCAGCTTAGAAGGTTCCCTAAAAGAGACCCAGTACTTC. Residues: CASSLEGSLKETQYF.

V is TRBV19 and J is TRBJ1-5; D not certain. V dropped 3 bases and J dropped 0 bases, with 12 bases sitting between them. Germline lookup yields CDR1 LNHDA and CDR2 SQIVND (reference sequence). This CDR3 comprises 16 residues. CDR3: CASSISGIYSNQPQHF. The DNA for the CDR3 is TGTGCCAGTAGTATCTCCGGAATTTATAGCAATCAGCCCCAGCATTTT.

This clone was seen only a few times. The chain uses TRBV5-8 and TRBJ1-6; D is unresolved. Trimming pared 2 bases from V and 7 bases from J, leaving 10 bases between. Germline CDR1 and CDR2: SGHTS and YDEGEE. This CDR3 has 14 residues. The CDR3 DNA is TGTGCCAGCAGCTTTCTTGAGAGGAATTCACCCCTCCACTTT. Protein sequence: CASSFLERNSPLHF.

This clone showed up many times. The chain is built from TRBV19 and TRBJ2-7; 11 nucleotides match TRBD1. CDR1 is LNHDA, CDR2 SQIVND, per germline (reference sequence). The CDR3 loop spans 14 amino acids. Unmatched junction bases numbered 5, after V lost 5 bases and J lost 5 bases. The CDR3 reads CASSSRTGGHEQYF. DNA for the CDR3: TGTGCCAGTAGTTCCAGGACAGGGGGCCACGAGCAGTACTTC.

The chain couples TRBV19 to TRBJ1-2; 9 bases match TRBD1. Looked up from germline, CDR1 is LNHDA and CDR2 is SQIVND (reference sequence). This CDR3 is built from 16 residues. V dropped 9 bases and J dropped 4; count of bases not matched to a gene: 15. CDR3 in DNA: TGTGCCAGCCTAGATCATGGACAGGGGAGTTCCTATGGCTACACCTTC. Translating it yields CASLDHGQGSSYGYTF.

This clone was observed a handful of times. The rearrangement links TRBV9 to TRBJ1-4; no reliable D call. The CDR3 runs 15 residues. Between the trimmed V and J ends, which lost 4 bases and 6 bases, there was a span of 16 bases. Per the germline V gene, CDR1 is SGDLS and CDR2 is YYNGEE. CDR3 region: CASSTHAGVDEKLFF. In nucleotides, the CDR3 is TGTGCCAGCAGCACACACGCTGGGGTTGATGAAAAACTGTTTTTT.

This chain joins TRBV3-1 (or the pseudogene TRBV3-2) and TRBJ1-4; tentatively, D is TRBD1 (6 bases). V lost 0 bases and J 3 bases, leaving 8 bases between the germline ends. This CDR3 is built from 15 residues. Germline V gene data show CDR1 as LGHDT and CDR2 as YNNKEL (reference sequence). This CDR3 is CASSQEGQSNEKLFF. The CDR3 bases are TGTGCCAGCAGCCAAGAAGGACAGTCTAATGAAAAACTGTTTTTT.

V and J are TRBV27 and TRBJ2-7; D is unclear. V shed 5 bases and J shed 3 bases, with 17 bases lying between them. The CDR3 runs 15 residues. The germline gives CDR1 MNHEY, CDR2 SMNVEV (reference sequence). The CDR3 nucleotides read TGTGCCAGCAGTCCGGCCCCCAGGTCTCACTACGAGCAGTACTTC. This sequence encodes CASSPAPRSHYEQYF.

The chain has TRBV3-1 (or the pseudogene TRBV3-2) and TRBJ1-1, with D possibly matching TRBD1 (6 bases). With 7 bases removed from V and 2 bases from J, the gap between germline ends came to 8 bases. Looked up from germline, CDR1 is LGHDT and CDR2 is YNNKEL (reference sequence). This CDR3 has 12 amino acids. CDR3 residues: CASKGVNTEAFF. The CDR3, as DNA: TGTGCCAGCAAGGGGGTCAACACTGAAGCTTTCTTT.

V usage is TRBV10-2 and J usage is TRBJ2-7; 7 bases map to TRBD2. J was trimmed by 4 bases and V by 8 bases; bases with no gene match: 5. The CDR3 runs 12 residues. CDR1 and CDR2 from the germline V gene are WSHSY and SAAADI. CDR3 residues: CASGGGPYEQYF. DNA for the CDR3: TGCGCCAGCGGCGGGGGACCATACGAGCAGTACTTC.

The genes are TRBV5-1 and TRBJ2-5, with D maybe TRBD2 (6 bases). Trimming left V 4 bases short and J 5 bases short, with 9 bases between. This CDR3 is built from 12 residues. The germline CDR1 and CDR2 sequences are SGHRS and YFSETQ. CDR3 bases: TGCGCCAGCAGCCCTGGAGGGGAGACCCAGTACTTC. This codes for CASSPGGETQYF.

This clone appeared once. The gene calls are TRBV5-6 and TRBJ1-1, with D possibly matching TRBD1 (6 bases). Germline V gene lookup returns CDR1 SGHDT and CDR2 YYEEEE. Trimming took off 4 bases at V and 1 base at J, with 14 bases between the two ends. The CDR3 runs 15 residues. CDR3 protein: CASSPTLGQNTEAFF. CDR3 coding DNA: TGTGCCAGCAGCCCAACCCTGGGACAGAACACTGAAGCTTTCTTT.

This chain links TRBV2 with TRBJ2-5; D may match TRBD1 or TRBD2 (5 bases each). V was cut by 8 bases and J by 4 bases, with 20 bases left in between. Germline V gene sequence: CDR1 SNHLY, CDR2 FYNNEI. The CDR3 extends over 15 amino acids. This chain's CDR3 is CASQGVGRGPETQYF. CDR3 in DNA: TGTGCCAGCCAAGGCGTTGGTCGGGGACCAGAGACCCAGTACTTC.

This clone was seen just once. The rearrangement uses TRBV11-2 and TRBJ2-7; D may be TRBD2 (5 bases). CDR1 is SGHAT and CDR2 is FQNNGV in the germline V gene. V was cut by 0 bases and J by 0 bases, with 12 bases left in between. This CDR3 is built from 16 residues. CDR3 residues: CASSLDRAGISYEQYF. DNA of the CDR3: TGTGCCAGCAGCTTAGATCGTGCGGGCATCTCCTACGAGCAGTACTTC.

About this clone: At the DNA level, this CDR3 is encoded by other sequences in the same sample as well. The genes are TRBV2 and TRBJ1-1; D unresolved. V lost 5 bases, J lost 1 base, and 5 bases lay in between. CDR1 is SNHLY, CDR2 FYNNEI, per germline. There are 12 residues in the CDR3. CDR3 sequence (DNA): TGTGCCAGCAGTCTCCGGAACACTGAAGCTTTCTTT. This codes for CASSLRNTEAFF.

The rearrangement uses TRBV13 and TRBJ1-2; D is unresolved. Trimming shortened V by 6 bases and J by 0 bases, and 17 bases separated the two germline ends. This CDR3 has 16 amino acids. Germline lookup yields CDR1 PRHDT and CDR2 FYEKMQ (reference sequence). CDR3 nucleotides: TGTGCCAGCAGTTCTTGGGTCGGGTCAGCTAACTATGGCTACACCTTC. It specifies CASSSWVGSANYGYTF.

The chain recombines TRBV5-1 with TRBJ2-5; D unclear. Trimming removed 0 bases at V and 4 bases at J, with 13 bases between. The germline CDR1 and CDR2 sequences are SGHRS and YFSETQ. The CDR3 extends over 15 amino acids. The CDR3: CASSLGPGGRETQYF. CDR3 sequence (DNA): TGCGCCAGCAGCTTGGGTCCCGGCGGACGAGAGACCCAGTACTTC.

The chain's CDR3 is CASTHTWDASYEQYF. The CDR3 coding sequence is TGTGCCAGCACCCACACTTGGGACGCCTCCTACGAGCAGTACTTC. This rearrangement joins TRBV28 to TRBJ2-7, with D perhaps TRBD1 or TRBD2 (5 bases each). Germline-derived CDR1 and CDR2 are MDHEN and SYDVKM. This CDR3 has 15 residues. Between the trimmed V and J ends, which lost 7 bases and 0 bases, there was a span of 16 bases. Combining the CDR3 with reference TRBV28 and TRBJ2-7 gives the whole variable domain DVKVTQSSRYLVKRTGEKVFLECVQDMDHENMFWYRQDPGLGLRLIYFSYDVKMKEKGDIPEGYSVSREKKERFSLILESASTNQTSMYLCASTHTWDASYEQYFGPGTRLTVT.

The genes are TRBV7-9 and TRBJ1-1; 7 nucleotides line up with TRBD1. V trimming: 5 bases; J trimming: 0 bases; junction bases outside the gene matches: 3. Germline V lookup: CDR1 SEHNR, CDR2 FQNEAQ (reference sequence). The CDR3 loop spans 14 amino acids. This CDR3 is CASSQQGLNTEAFF. CDR3 bases: TGTGCCAGCAGCCAACAGGGGTTGAACACTGAAGCTTTCTTT.